This TCR beta chain was documented in a study of cytomegalovirus exposure and HLA in healthy donors. Study details: Within an early data release were tens of millions of unique TCRs drawn from HLA-typed donors. Of all 360 or so donors who were genotyped, 81% belonged to the Caucasian-associated ancestry cluster.

Donors had nominal health at sampling but likely had unrecorded immune exposures. As for this clone: Its specificity is unknown.

Germline V gene data show CDR1 as SGHDT and CDR2 as YYEEEE. CDR3 size: 13 residues. Trimming removed 3 bases from V and 9 bases from J; junction bases left unmatched: 6. The study's findings and limits: Analyzed later, most CMV-associated TCR beta chains appeared HLA-restricted.

Primers included in the PCR were 60 Vbeta and 13 Jbeta primers. Only in-frame clones appear in the TCRdb table, and some are missing; sequencing was by immunoSEQ multiplex PCR. The sample yields about 200,000 clones, roughly 80% seen once. The clonotype comes from a middle-aged woman in good health and CMV-seronegative. V and J are TRBV5-6 and TRBJ2-7, with 10 bases aligning to TRBD1. The sequenced material came from PBMCs. The chain's CDR3 is CASSYERTGGQYF. Written as DNA, the CDR3 is TGTGCCAGCAGCTACGAAAGGACAGGGGGGCAGTACTTC.